Listed here are 21 T cell receptor beta chains from one sample, sequenced in a study of CD8 T cells in ankylosing spondylitis. One entry per CDR3 protein results from TCRdb running MiXCR on the 5' RACE reads. This table has around 160,000 distinct CDR3 sequences, 11% appearing once. The sample consisted of blood, either unsorted or a sorted T cell fraction (not recorded which). These receptors came from a male donor with ankylosing spondylitis or in good health (not recorded which).

A few counts support this clonotype. The CDR3 sequence: CASYGRKEQFF. The CDR3 bases are TGTGCCAGCTACGGGAGAAAGGAGCAGTTCTTC. The V gene is TRBV11-2, the J gene TRBJ2-1; maybe TRBD2 (6 bases). CDR1 is SGHAT and CDR2 is FQNNGV in the germline V gene. CDR3 length: 11 amino acids. V was pared by 8 bases and J by 10 bases, with 12 bases between.

V usage is TRBV29-1 and J usage is TRBJ2-5; the D gene is possibly TRBD2 (6 bases). V was trimmed by 4 bases and J by 2 bases, leaving 11 bases between them. CDR3 length: 13 amino acids. Germline V gives CDR1 SQVTM, CDR2 ANQGSEA. The CDR3: CSVVGGVQETQYF. CDR3 coding DNA: TGCAGCGTTGTTGGCGGGGTACAAGAGACCCAGTACTTC.

In this sample, this clonotype turned up many times. This rearrangement joins TRBV12-3 or TRBV12-4 to TRBJ2-7, with D unclear. Trimming left V 6 bases short and J 5 bases short, with 14 bases between. The CDR3 totals 13 residues. CDR3 DNA sequence: TGTGCCAGCAGCCCGGGCCTAGAAGACGAGCAGTACTTC. Translating it yields CASSPGLEDEQYF.

The table lists this clonotype with a few counts. The chain uses TRBV25-1 and TRBJ2-6; D gene ambiguous. The germline CDR1 and CDR2 sequences are MGHDK and SYGVNS. The CDR3 is 15 residues long. The V and J ends lost 3 bases and 6 bases respectively, with 12 bases between them. This CDR3 reads CASSDDGILANVLTF. CDR3 DNA sequence: TGTGCCAGCAGTGACGACGGCATCTTGGCCAACGTCCTGACTTTC.

The V gene is TRBV4-1, the J gene TRBJ2-3, with TRBD2 identical over 8 bases. Germline lookup yields CDR1 MGHRA and CDR2 YSYEKL. The CDR3 is made up of 18 amino acids. The junction had 14 bases not matched to a gene; V was cut back by 2 bases and J by 4 bases. In nucleotides, the CDR3 is TGCGCCAGCAGCCAATCCCCGGCGGCGGGAGGACGGGCAGATACGCAGTATTTT. The encoded protein is CASSQSPAAGGRADTQYF.

This clonotype has more than one count but fewer than ten. The chain recombines TRBV5-6 with TRBJ1-3; 10 positions agree with TRBD1. With V trimmed by 4 bases and J by 0 bases, 13 bases remained unmatched. The CDR3 contains 19 residues. The germline gives CDR1 SGHDT, CDR2 YYEEEE. The CDR3 here is CASSLTGGNAINSGNTIYF. CDR3 DNA sequence: TGTGCCAGCAGCCTGACAGGGGGCAACGCGATAAACTCTGGAAACACCATATATTTT.

This clonotype came up a few times. A much larger clone is a single base away; this may be a read error. The CDR3 nucleotides read TGCGGTGCCCGCGACAGGATCTTC. Translated: CGARDRIF. This rearrangement joins TRBV20-1 to TRBJ2-1; weak D call: TRBD1 (6 bases). This CDR3 region has 8 residues. Germline lookup yields CDR1 DFQATT and CDR2 SNEGSKA (reference sequence).

This clonotype was seen repeatedly, ten times or more. The chain joins TRBV7-6 to TRBJ2-7; D unresolved. With 2 bases removed from V and 0 bases from J, the gap between germline ends came to 8 bases. Germline CDR1 and CDR2: SGHVS and FNYEAQ. The length of the CDR3 is 14 residues. CDR3 DNA sequence: TGTGCCAGCAGCTTACTTTCAAACTCCTACGAGCAGTACTTC. Translation: CASSLLSNSYEQYF.

This clonotype occurred many times. This chain joins TRBV6-5 and TRBJ2-1; D is uncertain. V lost 0 bases and J lost 2, with 11 bases in between. The CDR3 sequence is 16 residues long. Germline V lookup: CDR1 MNHEY, CDR2 SVGAGI. The CDR3 region is CASSYSPFSTYNEQFF. The CDR3 DNA sequence: TGTGCCAGCAGTTACTCCCCTTTTTCTACCTACAATGAGCAGTTCTTC.

This clonotype was found a few times. The J gene is TRBJ1-1, the V gene TRBV10-1, with a possible D match to TRBD1 (5 bases). The CDR3 covers 11 residues. Germline CDR1 WNHNN, CDR2 SYGVQD (reference sequence). V shed 7 bases and J shed 6 bases, with 9 bases lying between them. CDR3 DNA: TGCGCCAGCACCACGGGGGCTGAAGCTTTCTTT. As protein: CASTTGAEAFF.

The V gene is TRBV5-1, the J gene TRBJ1-1, with D possibly being TRBD1 (6 bases). The CDR3 consists of 15 residues. Germline V gene sequence: CDR1 SGHRS, CDR2 YFSETQ. V lost 5 bases, J lost 1 base, and 15 bases lay in between. The CDR3 reads CASRSGAGENTEAFF. DNA for the CDR3: TGCGCCAGCAGGTCAGGGGCGGGGGAGAACACTGAAGCTTTCTTT.

The chain couples TRBV7-2 to TRBJ1-1; the D gene is possibly TRBD1 (5 bases). CDR1 and CDR2 from the germline V gene are SGHTA and FQGNSA. This CDR3 is 15 amino acids long. V lost 1 base to trimming and J lost 5 bases, with 14 bases between them. The chain's CDR3 is CASSLVLGDGTEAFF. CDR3 DNA: TGTGCCAGCAGCTTAGTCTTAGGGGACGGGACTGAAGCTTTCTTT.

Regarding this clonotype: A read error is possible here, since a much larger clone lies one base away. The rearrangement joins TRBV12-3 or TRBV12-4 to TRBJ1-6, with 7 bases aligning to TRBD1. The CDR3 is 16 residues long. CDR3 amino acids: CVSSLPRTGRNSPLHF. CDR3 in DNA: TGTGTCAGCAGTCTTCCGCGGACAGGTCGTAATTCACCCCTCCACTTT.

This clonotype was observed many times. The chain recombines TRBV10-1 with TRBJ2-7; a weak D match, TRBD2 (6 bases). The CDR3 consists of 11 residues. Germline CDR1 and CDR2: WNHNN and SYGVQD (reference sequence). V dropped 10 bases and J dropped 3 bases, with 10 bases sitting between them. For the CDR3, the DNA is TGCGCCACCGGGACTGTCTACGAGCAGTACTTC. Its protein is CATGTVYEQYF.

A remark on this clonotype: A much more abundant neighbour one base away suggests this may be a read error. The chain is built from TRBV5-1 and TRBJ1-4, with D unresolved. The CDR3 extends over 16 amino acids. The V gene's germline CDR1 is SGHRS and CDR2 YFSETQ. The CDR3 nucleotides are TGCGCCATCAGCCAATCGGGGAGGAGGGCTAATGAAAAACTGTTTTTT. Amino acids: CAISQSGRRANEKLFF.

This clonotype occurred many times. V usage is TRBV27 and J usage is TRBJ2-1, with TRBD2 matching 8 bases. Germline CDR1 is MNHEY and CDR2 is SMNVEV (reference sequence). There are 16 residues in the CDR3. Trimming cost V 8 bases and J 3 bases; bases outside gene matches: 12. CDR3 amino acids: CASGRRGGGFYNEQFF. CDR3 sequence (DNA): TGTGCCAGCGGTAGAAGGGGCGGGGGGTTCTACAATGAGCAGTTCTTC.

This clonotype was seen many times. The V call is TRBV5-1, the J call TRBJ2-7, with TRBD1 matching over 7 bases. CDR1 is SGHRS, CDR2 YFSETQ, per germline. The V gene end was trimmed by 2 bases and the J gene end by 2 bases; junction bases not matched to a gene: 1. The CDR3 has 13 amino acids. CDR3 sequence reads: CASSFGTAYEQYF. CDR3 in DNA: TGCGCCAGCAGCTTCGGGACAGCCTACGAGCAGTACTTC.

This clonotype was seen many times. The CDR3 loop is CASSSPTGGYGYTF. The CDR3 DNA follows: TGTGCCAGCAGTTCCCCGACAGGGGGCTATGGCTACACCTTC. The chain has TRBV6-5 and TRBJ1-2; 9 nucleotides agree with TRBD1. The CDR3 runs to 14 residues. The junction had 4 bases not matched to a gene; V was cut back by 4 bases and J by 4 bases. Germline CDR1 MNHEY, CDR2 SVGAGI.

This clonotype was picked up many times. The CDR3 nucleotides are TGCGCCAGCAGCTTGGAATCGGGCCTCGATAAAGCTTTCTTT. Translated, it gives CASSLESGLDKAFF. The chain has TRBV5-1 and TRBJ1-1; no clear D gene. Per the germline V gene, CDR1 is SGHRS and CDR2 is YFSETQ. This CDR3 is built from 14 residues. V was pared by 0 bases and J by 9 bases, with 15 bases between.

V gene TRBV6-1 combines with J gene TRBJ2-5; D remains unclear. The V end lost 1 base, the J end lost 2 bases, and 11 bases lay between the germline ends. From germline, CDR1 is MNHNS and CDR2 SASEGT. CDR3 length equals 15 residues. The CDR3 reads CASSEDRYEQETQYF. The CDR3 region has the DNA TGTGCCAGCAGTGAAGATCGGTATGAGCAAGAGACCCAGTACTTC.

This clonotype was seen many times. V is TRBV5-6 and J is TRBJ2-2; unclear D gene. CDR1 and CDR2 from the germline V gene are SGHDT and YYEEEE. This CDR3 comprises 12 residues. Trimming shortened V by 5 bases and J by 6 bases, and 8 bases separated the two germline ends. The CDR3 spells CASSPGAGELFF. DNA for the CDR3: TGTGCCAGCAGTCCTGGCGCCGGGGAGCTGTTTTTT.